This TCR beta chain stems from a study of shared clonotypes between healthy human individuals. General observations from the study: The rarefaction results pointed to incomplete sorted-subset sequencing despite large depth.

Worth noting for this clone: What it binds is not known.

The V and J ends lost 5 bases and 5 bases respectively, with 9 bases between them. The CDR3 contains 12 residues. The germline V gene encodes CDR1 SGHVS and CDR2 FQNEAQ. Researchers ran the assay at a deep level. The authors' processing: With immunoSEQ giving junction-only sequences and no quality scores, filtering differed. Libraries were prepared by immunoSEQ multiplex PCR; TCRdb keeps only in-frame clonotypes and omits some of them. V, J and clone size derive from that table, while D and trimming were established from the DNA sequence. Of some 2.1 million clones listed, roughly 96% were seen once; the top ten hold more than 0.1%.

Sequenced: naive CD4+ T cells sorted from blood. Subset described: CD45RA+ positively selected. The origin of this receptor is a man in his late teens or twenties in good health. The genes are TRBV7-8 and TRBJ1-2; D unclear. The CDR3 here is CASSPTGYGYTF. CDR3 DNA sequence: TGTGCCAGCAGCCCGACGGGTTATGGCTACACCTTC. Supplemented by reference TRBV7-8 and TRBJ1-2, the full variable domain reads GAGVSQSPRYKVAKRGQDVALRCDPISGHVSLFWYQQALGQGPEFLTYFQNEAQLDKSGLPSDRFFAERPEGSVSTLKIQRTQQEDSAVYLCASSPTGYGYTFGSGTRLTVV.